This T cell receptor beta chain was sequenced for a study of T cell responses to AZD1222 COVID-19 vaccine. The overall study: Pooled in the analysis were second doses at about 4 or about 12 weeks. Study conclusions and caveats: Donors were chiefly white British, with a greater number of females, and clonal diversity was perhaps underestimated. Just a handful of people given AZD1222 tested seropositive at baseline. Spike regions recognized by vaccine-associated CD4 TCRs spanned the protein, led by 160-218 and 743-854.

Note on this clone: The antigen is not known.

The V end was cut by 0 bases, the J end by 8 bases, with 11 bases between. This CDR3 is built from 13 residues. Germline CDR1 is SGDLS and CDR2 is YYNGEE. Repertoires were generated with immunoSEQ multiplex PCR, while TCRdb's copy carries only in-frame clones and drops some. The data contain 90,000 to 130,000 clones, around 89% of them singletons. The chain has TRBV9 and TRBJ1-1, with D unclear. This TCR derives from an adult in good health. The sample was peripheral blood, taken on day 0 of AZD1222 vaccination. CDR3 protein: CASSVDISLEAFF. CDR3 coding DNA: TGTGCCAGCAGCGTAGATATTTCCCTCGAAGCTTTCTTT. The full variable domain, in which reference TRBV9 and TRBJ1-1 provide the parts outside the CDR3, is DSGVTQTPKHLITATGQRVTLRCSPRSGDLSVYWYQQSLDQGLQFLIQYYNGEERAKGNILERFSAQQFPDLHSELNLSSLELGDSALYFCASSVDISLEAFFGQGTRLTVV.